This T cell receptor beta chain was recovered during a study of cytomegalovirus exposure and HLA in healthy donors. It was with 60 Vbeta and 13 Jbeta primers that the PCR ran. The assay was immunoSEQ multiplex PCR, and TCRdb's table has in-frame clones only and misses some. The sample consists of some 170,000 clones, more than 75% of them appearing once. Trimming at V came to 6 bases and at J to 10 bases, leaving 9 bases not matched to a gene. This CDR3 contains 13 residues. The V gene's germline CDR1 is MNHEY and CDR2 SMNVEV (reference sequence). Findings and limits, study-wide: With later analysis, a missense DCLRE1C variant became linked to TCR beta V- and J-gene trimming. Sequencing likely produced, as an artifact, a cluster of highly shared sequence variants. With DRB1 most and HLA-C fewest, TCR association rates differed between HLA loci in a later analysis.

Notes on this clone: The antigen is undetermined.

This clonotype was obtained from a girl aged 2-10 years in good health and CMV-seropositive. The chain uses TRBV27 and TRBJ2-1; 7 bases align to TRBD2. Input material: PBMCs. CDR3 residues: CASSILAVGEQFF. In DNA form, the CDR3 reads TGTGCCAGCAGCATCCTAGCGGTTGGAGAGCAGTTCTTC.